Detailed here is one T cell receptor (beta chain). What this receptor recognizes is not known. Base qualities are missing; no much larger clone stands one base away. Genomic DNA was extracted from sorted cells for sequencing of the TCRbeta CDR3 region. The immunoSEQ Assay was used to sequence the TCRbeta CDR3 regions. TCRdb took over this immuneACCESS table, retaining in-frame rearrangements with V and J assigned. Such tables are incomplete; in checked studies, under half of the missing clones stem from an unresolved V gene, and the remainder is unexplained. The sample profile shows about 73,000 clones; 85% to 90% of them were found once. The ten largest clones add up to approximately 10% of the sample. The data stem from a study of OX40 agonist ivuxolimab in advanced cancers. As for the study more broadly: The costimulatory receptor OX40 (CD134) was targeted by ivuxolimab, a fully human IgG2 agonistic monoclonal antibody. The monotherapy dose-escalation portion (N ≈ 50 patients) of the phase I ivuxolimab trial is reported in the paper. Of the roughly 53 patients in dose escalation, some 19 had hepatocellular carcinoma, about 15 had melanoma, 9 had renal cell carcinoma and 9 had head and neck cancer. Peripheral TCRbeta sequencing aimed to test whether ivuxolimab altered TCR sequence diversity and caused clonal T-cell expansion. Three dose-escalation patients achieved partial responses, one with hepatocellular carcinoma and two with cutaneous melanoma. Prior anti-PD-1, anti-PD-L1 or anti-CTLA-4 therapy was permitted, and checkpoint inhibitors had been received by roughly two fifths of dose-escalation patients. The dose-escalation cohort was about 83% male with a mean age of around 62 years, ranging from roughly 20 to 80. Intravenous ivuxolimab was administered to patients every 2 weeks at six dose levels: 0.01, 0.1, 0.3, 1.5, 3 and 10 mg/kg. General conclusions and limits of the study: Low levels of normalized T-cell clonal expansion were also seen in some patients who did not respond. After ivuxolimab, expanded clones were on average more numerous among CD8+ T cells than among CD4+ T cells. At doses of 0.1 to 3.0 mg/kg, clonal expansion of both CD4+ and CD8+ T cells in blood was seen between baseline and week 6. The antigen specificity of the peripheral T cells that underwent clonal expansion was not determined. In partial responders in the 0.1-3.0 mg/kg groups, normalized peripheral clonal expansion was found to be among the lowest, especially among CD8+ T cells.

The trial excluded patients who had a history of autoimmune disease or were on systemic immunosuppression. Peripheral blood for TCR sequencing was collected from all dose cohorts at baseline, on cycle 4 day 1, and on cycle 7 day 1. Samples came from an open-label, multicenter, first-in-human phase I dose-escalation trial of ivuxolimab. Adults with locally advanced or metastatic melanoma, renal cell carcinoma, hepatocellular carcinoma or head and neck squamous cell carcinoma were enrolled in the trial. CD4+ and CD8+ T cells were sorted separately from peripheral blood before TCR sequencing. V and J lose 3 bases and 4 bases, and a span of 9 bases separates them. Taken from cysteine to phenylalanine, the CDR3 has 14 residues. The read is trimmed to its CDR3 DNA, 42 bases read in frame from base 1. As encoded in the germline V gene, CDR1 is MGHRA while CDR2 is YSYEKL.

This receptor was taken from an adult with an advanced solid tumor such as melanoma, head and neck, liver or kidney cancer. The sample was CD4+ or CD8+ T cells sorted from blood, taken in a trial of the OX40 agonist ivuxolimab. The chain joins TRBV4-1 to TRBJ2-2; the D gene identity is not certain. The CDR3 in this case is CASSQGSGTGELFF. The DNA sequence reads TGCGCCAGCAGCCAGGGTTCGGGCACCGGGGAGCTGTTTTTT.